This entry concerns a single TCR beta chain. The specificity of this receptor is unknown. The junction differs from germline at one of its ends, possibly a read error. TCRbeta-specific cDNA was reverse-transcribed from approximately 500 ng total RNA using a constant-region primer and ProtoScript II reverse transcriptase. TCRbeta libraries were built with three nested multiplex PCR rounds, a slightly modified ARM-PCR procedure. Multiplex TRBV1-TRBV30 forward primers and a Cbeta reverse primer were used in the first two PCR rounds, each of which was run for around 10 cycles. A final 25-cycle PCR with Deep VentR polymerase added sample barcodes and Illumina adapters. Before sequencing, amplicons of 200-500 bp were purified from gel using a QIAquick gel extraction kit. The TCRbeta amplicons were sequenced with 250-bp paired-end reads on an Illumina HiSeq 2500. In the source study's methods: Quality trimming of reads was performed with Trimmomatic v0.33, and paired reads were merged with FLASH v1.2.11 so that full CDR3 sequences could be recovered. V, D and J germline segments were assigned to the rearranged TCRbeta sequences by MiGEC v1.2.1b. Clonotype statistics and Shannon-Wiener diversity indices were computed with VDJtools v1.0.0. Except for diversity analysis, only each sample's 250 most abundant clonotypes were used in subsequent analyses to reduce sampling bias. TCRdb applied fastp at Q25 and MiXCR to the public reads, then kept only in-frame beta chains. Each CDR3 protein gets just one entry, which takes the most common genes and DNA from the rows behind it. TCRdb, rather than the study authors, made the V and J calls. This sample is represented by some 22,000 distinct CDR3 sequences; roughly four fifths of them were singletons. The ten largest clonotypes hold under 35% of the sample.

Without any cell sorting, total RNA and DNA were co-extracted from roughly 21-30 mg of bulk tissue using the AllPrep DNA/RNA mini kit. Between November 2015 and March 2016, several patients in China with histopathologically diagnosed primary liver carcinoma had their tumors surgically resected. At the time of sampling, the patients had chronic HBV infection and had not received any treatment. Each tumor was sampled at five spatially separated regions: the superior, inferior, left-lateral and right-lateral poles and the tumor centre. Histology showed that every tumor sample contained more than 75% viable tumor cells. Each fresh piece of tumor and adjacent tissue was cut in two, with one half stored in RNAlater at -80 degrees C and the other half sent for histology. The sample originates from a study of tumor-infiltrating lymphocytes in primary liver carcinoma (dated by TCRdb to about 2017). Notes on the research overall: Hepatocellular carcinoma (four) or combined HCC and intrahepatic cholangiocarcinoma (one) was present in the five patients, who were three men and two women aged 30 to 69 years. Tumors of the five patients were stage T1-T3 N0M0 with maximum diameters of roughly 4.2 to 11 cm. Samples yielded roughly 3.5 to 7.5 million productive TCRbeta reads; read depth did not differ significantly between tissue types. The study combined TCRbeta repertoire sequencing, expression microarrays and whole-exome sequencing across five regions of each liver tumor, with adjacent normal tissue and blood. TCRbeta repertoire sequencing covered 35 specimens from 5 patients: around 25 tumor regions, 5 adjacent noncancerous liver tissues and 5 peripheral blood samples. Agilent mRNA microarray profiling was performed on the roughly 25 tumor region samples to relate TCRbeta repertoire diversity to the local molecular phenotype. High reproducibility was observed for the technical replicate repertoires, with mean shared-clone rates approximately 0.9 and correlation coefficients above 0.95. Here is what the overall study found, with its caveats: The top 250 clones made up a significantly larger repertoire fraction in tumors than in blood (p = 0.039). Only about 7-24% of top clones were found in all five regions of a tumor, suggesting spatial heterogeneity of tumor-infiltrating T cells. Bulk unsorted samples precluded comparing CD4+ and CD8+ T cell repertoires. Only the TCR beta chain was sequenced, so true repertoire diversity is likely underestimated because unpaired alpha chains were not captured. Only a few patients were included in the study, and the authors note that the findings should be validated in a larger study. Consistent with antigen-driven expansion, pairs of tumor regions showed higher repertoire overlap (mean around 36%) than either tumor-adjacent pairs (around 17%) or tumor-blood pairs (around 15%).

The CDR3 goes from the cysteine to the phenylalanine over 13 residues. The DNA shown is the 39-base CDR3, in frame from base 1. CDR1 and CDR2, per the germline V gene, are MNHEY and SVGAGI. This receptor chain uses TRBV6-5 and TRBJ2-5; D gene: possibly TRBD2, on 6 matching bases. This TCR was sampled from a woman aged 30 to 39 with primary liver carcinoma and hepatitis B virus infection. Sequenced material: liver tumor tissue from sampling region 5. What the cell subset or site label conveys for this sample: tumor region T5, tumor centre. At the DNA level, the sequence is TGTGCCAACAGTACCGACGGAGGGCTGACCCAGTACTTC. This codes for CANSTDGGLTQYF.